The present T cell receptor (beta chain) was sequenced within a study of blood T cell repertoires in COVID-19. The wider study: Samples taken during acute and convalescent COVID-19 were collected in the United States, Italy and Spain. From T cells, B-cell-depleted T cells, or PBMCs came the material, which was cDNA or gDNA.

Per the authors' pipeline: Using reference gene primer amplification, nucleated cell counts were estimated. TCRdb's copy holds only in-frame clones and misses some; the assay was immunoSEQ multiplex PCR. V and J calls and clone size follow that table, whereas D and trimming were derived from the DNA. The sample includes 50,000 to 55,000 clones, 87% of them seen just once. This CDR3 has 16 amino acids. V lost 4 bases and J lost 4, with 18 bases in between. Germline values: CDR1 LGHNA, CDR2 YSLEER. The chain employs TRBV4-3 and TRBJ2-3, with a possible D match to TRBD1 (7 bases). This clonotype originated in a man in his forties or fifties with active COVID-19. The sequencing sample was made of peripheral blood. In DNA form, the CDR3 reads TGCGCCAGCAGCCGCGCCGCAGGGGGGTCTGCAGATACGCAGTATTTT. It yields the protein CASSRAAGGSADTQYF.